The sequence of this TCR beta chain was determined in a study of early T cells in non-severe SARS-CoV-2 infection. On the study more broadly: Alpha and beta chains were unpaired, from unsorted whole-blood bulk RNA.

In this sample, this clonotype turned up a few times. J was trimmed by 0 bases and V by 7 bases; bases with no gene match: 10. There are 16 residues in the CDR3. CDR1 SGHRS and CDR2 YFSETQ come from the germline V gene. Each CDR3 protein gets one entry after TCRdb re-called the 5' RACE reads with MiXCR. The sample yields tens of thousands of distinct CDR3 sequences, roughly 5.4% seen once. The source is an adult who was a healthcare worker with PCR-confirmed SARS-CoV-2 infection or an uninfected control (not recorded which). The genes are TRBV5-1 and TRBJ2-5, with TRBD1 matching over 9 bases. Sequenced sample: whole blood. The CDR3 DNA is TGCGCCAGCGTGCCCGGGGACAGGGCAAACCAAGAGACCCAGTACTTC. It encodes CASVPGDRANQETQYF.